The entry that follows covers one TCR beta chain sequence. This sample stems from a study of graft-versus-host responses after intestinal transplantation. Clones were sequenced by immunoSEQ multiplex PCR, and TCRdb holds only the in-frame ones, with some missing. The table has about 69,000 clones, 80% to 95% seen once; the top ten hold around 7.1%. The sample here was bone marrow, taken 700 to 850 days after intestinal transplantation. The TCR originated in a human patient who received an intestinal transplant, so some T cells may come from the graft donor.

The CDR3 DNA reads TGTGCCAGCAGTGAAATGGGACTAGCGGGACCCGGCGAGCAGTACTTC. Translation gives CASSEMGLAGPGEQYF. V usage is TRBV6-1 and J usage is TRBJ2-7, with 13 bases matching TRBD2. This CDR3 region has 16 residues. V was pared by 2 bases and J by 6 bases, with 7 bases of the junction left unmatched. Germline assignment: CDR1 MNHNS and CDR2 SASEGT.